This section outlines one T cell receptor (beta chain) sequence together with its context. Its matching antigen is unknown. This sample was included in a study of response to subunit inactivated influenza vaccine. Findings of the study overall: Authors suggested each seasonal flu vaccination may recruit only limited numbers of new T cells.

TCRdb redid the calling of the RT-PCR reads with MiXCR, one entry per CDR3 protein. The profile covers about 500,000 distinct CDR3 sequences, with 13% appearing a single time and roughly 13% taken by the ten largest. The CDR3 runs 14 residues. From germline, CDR1 is SGHRS and CDR2 YFSETQ. Trimming took 0 bases from V and 8 from J, leaving 12 bases between them. This chain links TRBV5-1 with TRBJ2-1; possible D gene TRBD1, 5 bases. This material consisted of PBMCs from blood, taken more than 35 days after vaccination. The receptor was derived from a man aged 50-60 years who received an inactivated influenza vaccine. The CDR3 region has the DNA TGCGCCAGCAGCTTGGGGACAACTACCGATGAGCAGTTCTTC. This encodes CASSLGTTTDEQFF.